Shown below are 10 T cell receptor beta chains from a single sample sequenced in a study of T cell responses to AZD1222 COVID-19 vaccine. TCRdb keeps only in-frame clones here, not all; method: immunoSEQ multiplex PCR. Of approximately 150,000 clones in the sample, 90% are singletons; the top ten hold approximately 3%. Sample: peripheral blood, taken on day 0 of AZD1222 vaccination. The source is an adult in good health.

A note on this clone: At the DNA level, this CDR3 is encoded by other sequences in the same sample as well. CDR3 DNA: TGTGCCAGCAGCTTGTTTCTTAGCAATCAGCCCCAGCATTTT. Translating it yields CASSLFLSNQPQHF. This chain uses TRBV5-6 with TRBJ1-5; D not certain. Germline V gives CDR1 SGHDT, CDR2 YYEEEE. Trimming pared 1 base from V and 0 bases from J, leaving 5 bases between. The CDR3 has 14 amino acids.

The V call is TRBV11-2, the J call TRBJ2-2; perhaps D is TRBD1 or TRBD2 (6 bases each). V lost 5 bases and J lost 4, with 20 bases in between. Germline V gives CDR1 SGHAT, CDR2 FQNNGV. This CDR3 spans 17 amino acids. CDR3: CASSHQFGGPGTGELFF. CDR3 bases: TGTGCCAGCAGCCACCAGTTTGGGGGGCCGGGCACCGGGGAGCTGTTTTTT.

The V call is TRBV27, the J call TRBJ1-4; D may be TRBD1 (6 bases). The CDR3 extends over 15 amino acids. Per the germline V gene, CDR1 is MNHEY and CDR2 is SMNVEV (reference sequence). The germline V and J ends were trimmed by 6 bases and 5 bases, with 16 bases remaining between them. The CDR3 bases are TGTGCCAGCAGCCCCCGGGGGGCGGCAAATGAAAAACTGTTTTTT. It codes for CASSPRGAANEKLFF.

The CDR3 coding sequence is TGTGCCAGCAGCCCCATAAGTAGCAATCAGCCCCAGCATTTT. Translation: CASSPISSNQPQHF. This sequence joins TRBV7-2 and TRBJ1-5; D uncertain. This CDR3 has 14 residues. The V gene lost 5 bases and the J gene lost 0 bases, with 8 bases spanning the gap. Looked up from germline, CDR1 is SGHTA and CDR2 is FQGNSA.

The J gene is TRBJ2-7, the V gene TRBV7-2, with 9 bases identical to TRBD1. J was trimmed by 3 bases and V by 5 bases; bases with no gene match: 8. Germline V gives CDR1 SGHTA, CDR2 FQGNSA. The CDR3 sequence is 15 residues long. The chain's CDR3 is CASSPQGARIYEQYF. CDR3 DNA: TGTGCCAGCAGCCCACAGGGGGCGAGGATCTACGAGCAGTACTTC.

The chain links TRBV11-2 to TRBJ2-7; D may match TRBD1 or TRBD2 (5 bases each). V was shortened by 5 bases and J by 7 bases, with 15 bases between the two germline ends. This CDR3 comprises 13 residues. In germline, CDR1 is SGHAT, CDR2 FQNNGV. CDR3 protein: CASSRDLREEQYF. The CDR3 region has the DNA TGTGCCAGCAGCCGGGACCTTCGAGAGGAGCAGTACTTC.

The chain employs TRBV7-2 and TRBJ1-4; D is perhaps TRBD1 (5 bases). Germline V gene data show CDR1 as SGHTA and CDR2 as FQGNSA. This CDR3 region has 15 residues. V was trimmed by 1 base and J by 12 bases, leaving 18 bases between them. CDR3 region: CASSLGSTEVGQLFF. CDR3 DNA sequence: TGTGCCAGCAGCTTAGGGAGCACGGAGGTGGGGCAACTGTTTTTT.

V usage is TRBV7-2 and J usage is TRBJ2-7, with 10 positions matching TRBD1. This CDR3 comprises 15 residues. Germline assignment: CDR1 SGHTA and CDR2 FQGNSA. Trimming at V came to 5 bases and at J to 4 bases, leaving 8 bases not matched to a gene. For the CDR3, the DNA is TGTGCCAGCAGCCCAGGGACAGGGGTACCATACGAGCAGTACTTC. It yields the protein CASSPGTGVPYEQYF.

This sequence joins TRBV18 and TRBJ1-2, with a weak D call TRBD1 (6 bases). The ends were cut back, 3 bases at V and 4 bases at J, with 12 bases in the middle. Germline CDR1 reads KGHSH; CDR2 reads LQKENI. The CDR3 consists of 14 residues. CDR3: CASSPEGGGYGYTF. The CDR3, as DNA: TGTGCCAGCTCACCGGAGGGAGGGGGCTATGGCTACACCTTC.

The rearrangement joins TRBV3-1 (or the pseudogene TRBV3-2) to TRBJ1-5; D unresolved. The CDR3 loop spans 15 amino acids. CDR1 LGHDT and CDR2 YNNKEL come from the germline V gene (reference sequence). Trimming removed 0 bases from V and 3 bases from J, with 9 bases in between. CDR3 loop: CASSQDYSPNQPQHF. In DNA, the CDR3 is TGTGCCAGCAGCCAAGACTATAGCCCCAATCAGCCCCAGCATTTT.